This is a list of T cell receptor beta chains from one sample in a study of T-cell reconstitution after alpha-beta-depleted transplantation in children. MiXCR, run by TCRdb on the PCR reads, gives a single entry per CDR3 protein. The top ten clones hold roughly 31% of a sample with approximately 980,000 distinct CDR3 sequences, around 30% of them seen once. This material consisted of PBMCs, mostly from graft donor cells, taken 360 days after TCRalphabeta/CD19-depleted stem cell transplant. The source is a boy in the first two years of life who had a stem cell transplant for SCID, so the T cells may come from the graft donor. Both conserved end residues are part of each CDR3. The order of the fields is clone size, D gene, J gene, V gene, CDR3 protein, CDR3 DNA. A D gene is named only where the DNA matches it firmly. Clone size is shown for a subset of rows, as once, few, many or a class of expanded clone.

clone size: -; D gene: -; J gene: TRBJ2-3; V gene: TRBV12-3/TRBV12-4; CDR3 protein: CASSLERFTDTQYF; CDR3 DNA: TGTGCCAGCAGTTTAGAGCGTTTCACAGATACGCAGTATTTT
clone size: -; D gene: TRBD2; J gene: TRBJ2-7; V gene: TRBV28; CDR3 protein: CASSLQTGTSLSYEQYF; CDR3 DNA: TGTGCCAGCAGCCTTCAGACCGGGACTAGCCTTTCCTACGAGCAGTACTTC
clone size: few; D gene: TRBD1; J gene: TRBJ2-3; V gene: TRBV4-3; CDR3 protein: CASSHQGADTQYF; CDR3 DNA: TGCGCCAGCAGCCATCAGGGGGCAGATACGCAGTATTTT
clone size: few; D gene: TRBD2; J gene: TRBJ2-1; V gene: TRBV7-9; CDR3 protein: CASSLVPSGGSGEFF; CDR3 DNA: TGTGCCAGCAGCTTAGTCCCTAGCGGGGGGTCGGGGGAGTTCTTC
clone size: -; D gene: -; J gene: TRBJ1-1; V gene: TRBV11-2; CDR3 protein: CASSLVVRKTEAFF; CDR3 DNA: TGTGCCAGCAGCTTAGTCGTCCGGAAAACTGAAGCTTTCTTT
clone size: -; D gene: -; J gene: TRBJ2-7; V gene: TRBV10-3; CDR3 protein: CAIRGESYEQYF; CDR3 DNA: TGTGCCATCAGAGGGGAATCCTACGAGCAGTACTTC
clone size: -; D gene: -; J gene: TRBJ2-1; V gene: TRBV15; CDR3 protein: CATSRNLSPDYNEQFF; CDR3 DNA: TGTGCCACCAGCAGAAATCTTAGTCCGGACTACAATGAGCAGTTCTTC
clone size: -; D gene: TRBD2; J gene: TRBJ2-4; V gene: TRBV18; CDR3 protein: CASSPRGGPGKNIQYF; CDR3 DNA: TGTGCCAGCTCACCACGCGGGGGGCCCGGTAAAAACATTCAGTACTTC
clone size: -; D gene: TRBD2; J gene: TRBJ2-7; V gene: TRBV7-2; CDR3 protein: CASSFAGENEQYF; CDR3 DNA: TGTGCCAGCAGCTTTGCGGGGGAAAACGAGCAGTACTTC
clone size: -; D gene: -; J gene: TRBJ1-2; V gene: TRBV7-3; CDR3 protein: CASSLQQGSMDGYTF; CDR3 DNA: TGTGCCAGCAGCTTACAACAGGGAAGTATGGATGGCTACACCTTC
clone size: few; D gene: TRBD1; J gene: TRBJ2-3; V gene: TRBV29-1; CDR3 protein: CSVERDREGDTQYF; CDR3 DNA: TGCAGCGTTGAACGGGACAGGGAGGGAGATACGCAGTATTTT
clone size: -; D gene: -; J gene: TRBJ2-1; V gene: TRBV14; CDR3 protein: CASSAYGIDNEQFF; CDR3 DNA: TGTGCCAGCAGCGCCTATGGGATCGACAATGAGCAGTTCTTC
clone size: -; D gene: -; J gene: TRBJ2-5; V gene: TRBV3-1; CDR3 protein: CASRGYETQYF; CDR3 DNA: TGTGCCAGCAGGGGGTACGAGACCCAGTACTTC
clone size: once; D gene: -; J gene: TRBJ1-1; V gene: TRBV11-2; CDR3 protein: CASSPLARDTEAFF; CDR3 DNA: TGTGCCAGCAGCCCGCTGGCCCGGGACACTGAAGCTTTCTTT
clone size: -; D gene: -; J gene: TRBJ2-5; V gene: TRBV5-6; CDR3 protein: CASRLREYQETQYF; CDR3 DNA: TGTGCCAGCAGGCTTAGAGAGTACCAAGAGACCCAGTACTTC
clone size: -; D gene: TRBD1; J gene: TRBJ2-1; V gene: TRBV9; CDR3 protein: CASSRTGAYNEQFF; CDR3 DNA: TGTGCCAGCAGCCGGACAGGGGCGTACAATGAGCAGTTCTTC
clone size: -; D gene: TRBD1; J gene: TRBJ2-7; V gene: TRBV29-1; CDR3 protein: CSVEARDSSYEQYF; CDR3 DNA: TGCAGCGTTGAAGCCCGGGACAGTTCCTACGAGCAGTACTTC
clone size: few; D gene: -; J gene: TRBJ2-1; V gene: TRBV29-1; CDR3 protein: CSVGEAIAYNEQFF; CDR3 DNA: TGCAGCGTTGGCGAAGCAATCGCCTACAATGAGCAGTTCTTC
clone size: -; D gene: -; J gene: TRBJ1-6; V gene: TRBV12-3/TRBV12-4; CDR3 protein: CASSSPRSPLHF; CDR3 DNA: TGTGCCAGCAGCTCCCCCAGGTCACCCCTCCACTTT
clone size: few; D gene: -; J gene: TRBJ1-5; V gene: TRBV19; CDR3 protein: CASRRGVNSNQPQHF; CDR3 DNA: TGTGCCAGTAGGCGGGGGGTCAATAGCAATCAGCCCCAGCATTTT